The entry that follows covers one T cell receptor beta chain sequence. No antigen is known for it. The data derive from a study of a mutant IDH1 vaccine in newly diagnosed glioma. Study outcomes and limitations: Across multiple MHC alleles, 93.3% of patients had vaccine-induced responses.

Assay used: immunoSEQ multiplex PCR; TCRdb lists only in-frame clones, some missing. The sample comprises under 70,000 clones, approximately 82% of which are singletons, and about 3.4% rests with the top ten. Time point indicated: week 5, during vaccination. The study gave 300 ug of mutant IDH1 20-mer peptide per vaccine dose, with topical imiquimod. Tumors from donors were new WHO grade 3 or 4 IDH1-mutant astrocytomas with ATRX loss. The germline V gene encodes CDR1 SGHRS and CDR2 YFSETQ. Trimming at V came to 7 bases and at J to 4 bases, leaving 15 bases not matched to a gene. The CDR3 loop spans 17 amino acids.

This sample comprised PBMCs, obtained from a glioma patient whose treatment included an IDH1 peptide vaccine. The receptor comes from a man aged 25-45 years with glioma. This chain uses TRBV5-1 with TRBJ2-1; 9 nucleotides line up with TRBD2. The CDR3 reads CASGDLLAGASYNEQFF. The CDR3 DNA follows: TGCGCCAGCGGAGACCTTTTAGCGGGGGCTTCTTACAATGAGCAGTTCTTC.